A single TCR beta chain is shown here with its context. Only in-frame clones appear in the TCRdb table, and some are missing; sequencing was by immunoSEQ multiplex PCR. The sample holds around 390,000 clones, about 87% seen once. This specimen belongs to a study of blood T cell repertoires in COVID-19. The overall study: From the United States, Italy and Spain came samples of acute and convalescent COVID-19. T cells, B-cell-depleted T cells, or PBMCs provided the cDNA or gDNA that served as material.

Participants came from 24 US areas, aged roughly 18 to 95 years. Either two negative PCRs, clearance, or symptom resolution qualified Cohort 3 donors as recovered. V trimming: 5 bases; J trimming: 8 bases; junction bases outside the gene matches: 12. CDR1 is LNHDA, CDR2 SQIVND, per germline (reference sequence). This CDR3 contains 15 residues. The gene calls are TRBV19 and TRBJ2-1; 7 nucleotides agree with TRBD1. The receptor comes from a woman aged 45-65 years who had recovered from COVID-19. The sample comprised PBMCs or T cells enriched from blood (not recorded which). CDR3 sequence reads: CASSLAGGAAHEQFF. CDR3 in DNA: TGTGCCAGTAGTTTGGCAGGGGGAGCGGCACATGAGCAGTTCTTC.